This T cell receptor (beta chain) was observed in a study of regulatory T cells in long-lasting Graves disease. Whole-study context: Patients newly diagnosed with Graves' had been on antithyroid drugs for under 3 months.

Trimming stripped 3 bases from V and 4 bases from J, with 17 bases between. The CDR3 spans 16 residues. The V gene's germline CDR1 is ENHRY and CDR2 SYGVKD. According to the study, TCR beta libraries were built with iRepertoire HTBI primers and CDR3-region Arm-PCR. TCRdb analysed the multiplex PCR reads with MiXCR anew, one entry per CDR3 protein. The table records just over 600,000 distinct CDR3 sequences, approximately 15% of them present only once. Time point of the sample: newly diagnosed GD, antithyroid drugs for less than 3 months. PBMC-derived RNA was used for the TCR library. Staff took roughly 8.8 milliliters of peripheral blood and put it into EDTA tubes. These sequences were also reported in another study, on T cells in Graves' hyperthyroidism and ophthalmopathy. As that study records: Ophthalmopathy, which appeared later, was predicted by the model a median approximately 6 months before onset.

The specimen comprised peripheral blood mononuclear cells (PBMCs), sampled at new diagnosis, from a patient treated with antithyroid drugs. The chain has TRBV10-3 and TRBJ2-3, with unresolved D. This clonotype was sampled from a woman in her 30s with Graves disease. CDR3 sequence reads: CAISDFKTGRADTQYF. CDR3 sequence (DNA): TGTGCCATCAGTGATTTCAAAACTGGGCGTGCAGATACGCAGTATTTT.